The 27 T cell receptor beta chains below come from one sample, sequenced in a study of OX40 agonist ivuxolimab in advanced cancers. The repertoire was sequenced with immunoSEQ multiplex PCR; TCRdb's copy has only in-frame clones and lacks some. This sample carries tens of thousands of clones, 75% to 95% of them seen once, and the ten largest clones take approximately 6.9%. Here the sequenced sample was CD4+ or CD8+ T cells sorted from blood, taken in a trial of the OX40 agonist ivuxolimab. The receptors derive from an adult with an advanced solid tumor such as melanoma, head and neck, liver or kidney cancer.

The chain links TRBV5-8 to TRBJ2-2; D not resolved. Looked up from germline, CDR1 is SGHTS and CDR2 is YDEGEE. The CDR3 runs 16 residues. V was shortened by 0 bases and J by 1 base, with 10 bases between the two germline ends. CDR3 DNA sequence: TGTGCCAGCAGCTTGGATTACAGTATGAACACCGGGGAGCTGTTTTTT. This codes for CASSLDYSMNTGELFF.

The chain carries TRBV6-5 and TRBJ2-7, with D possibly matching TRBD2 (6 bases). V gave up 1 base and J gave up 5 bases, with 15 bases separating them. This CDR3 comprises 15 residues. From germline, CDR1 is MNHEY and CDR2 SVGAGI. CDR3 nucleotide sequence: TGTGCCAGCAGTTACTTCCCGGGGACTTCGGACGAGCAGTACTTC. It translates to CASSYFPGTSDEQYF.

The V and J genes are TRBV5-1 and TRBJ2-7; TRBD2 might be the D (5 bases). The V gene's germline CDR1 is SGHRS and CDR2 YFSETQ. The CDR3 runs 14 residues. V lost 4 bases and J 5 bases, leaving 16 bases between the germline ends. CDR3 nucleotide sequence: TGCGCCAGCAGCCACCACGAGGGAAGCCACGAGCAGTACTTC. Translation gives CASSHHEGSHEQYF.

This chain uses TRBV2 with TRBJ2-7, with 8 bases fitting TRBD1. In germline, CDR1 is SNHLY, CDR2 FYNNEI. V lost 8 bases and J lost 1; bases outside the gene matches: 7. The CDR3 totals 14 residues. CDR3 sequence reads: CASVSGTGSYEQYF. The CDR3 DNA is TGTGCCAGCGTTTCCGGGACAGGATCCTACGAGCAGTACTTC.

This sequence joins TRBV5-4 and TRBJ2-2, with a possible D match to TRBD1 (5 bases). The CDR3 extends over 13 amino acids. The V gene's germline CDR1 is SGHNT and CDR2 YYREEE (reference sequence). V gave up 5 bases and J gave up 4 bases, with 9 bases separating them. The CDR3 DNA reads as TGTGCCAGCAGGAGACAGTCCACCGGGGAGCTGTTTTTT. This codes for CASRRQSTGELFF.

The V call is TRBV28, the J call TRBJ2-7; 9 positions agree with TRBD1. The V gene end was trimmed by 3 bases and the J gene end by 5 bases; junction bases not matched to a gene: 8. The CDR3 sequence is 15 residues long. Germline V gene lookup returns CDR1 MDHEN and CDR2 SYDVKM. In nucleotides, the CDR3 is TGTGCCAGCAGTTTGAAGGGACAGGGTTTACACGAGCAGTACTTC. Protein: CASSLKGQGLHEQYF.

The rearrangement joins TRBV5-1 to TRBJ2-1; 8 bases align to TRBD2. CDR1 SGHRS and CDR2 YFSETQ come from the germline V gene. The CDR3 consists of 18 residues. Losses at the gene ends were 0 bases for V and 3 bases for J; bases not matched to a gene: 11. CDR3 DNA: TGCGCCAGCAGCTTGGGGCCCGGGGGGCTAGCGGGCTACAATGAGCAGTTCTTC. Its protein is CASSLGPGGLAGYNEQFF.

This clone was seen a single time. The rearrangement uses TRBV5-1 and TRBJ2-1; 8 nucleotides agree with TRBD2. CDR1 and CDR2 from the germline V gene are SGHRS and YFSETQ. The J segment lost 7 bases and the V segment lost 7 bases, leaving 10 bases of the junction unmatched. The CDR3 sequence is 14 residues long. The CDR3 spells CASGRGEALNEQFF. CDR3 sequence (DNA): TGCGCCAGCGGGCGGGGGGAGGCCTTGAATGAGCAGTTCTTC.

V gene TRBV4-2 combines with J gene TRBJ1-4; D gene unclear. CDR3 length: 14 amino acids. The V end was cut by 2 bases, the J end by 5 bases, with 9 bases between. The V gene's germline CDR1 is LGHNA and CDR2 YNFKEQ. The CDR3 DNA reads as TGTGCCAGCAGCCAAAATGGTAGGAATGAAAAACTGTTTTTT. It is translated as CASSQNGRNEKLFF.

The chain employs TRBV28 and TRBJ2-6, with D perhaps given as TRBD1 or TRBD2 (5 bases each). Trimming removed 6 bases from V and 2 bases from J, with 11 bases in between. CDR3 length: 15 residues. CDR1 and CDR2 (germline): MDHEN, SYDVKM. The CDR3 sequence: CASSTQGPGANVLTF. CDR3 coding DNA: TGTGCCAGCAGCACGCAGGGACCTGGGGCCAACGTCCTGACTTTC.

This clone has a single count. The rearrangement joins TRBV27 to TRBJ1-2, with unresolved D. Trimming removed 10 bases at V and 8 bases at J, with 23 bases between. The CDR3 length is 14 residues. Germline values: CDR1 MNHEY, CDR2 SMNVEV (reference sequence). CDR3 sequence: CATRGYSSGEGYTF. The CDR3 nucleotides read TGTGCCACCCGGGGTTACAGTTCTGGGGAAGGCTACACCTTC.

The CDR3 loop reads CASSPGSGWRGNTGELFF. The CDR3 coding sequence is TGCGCCAGCAGCCCAGGGAGTGGTTGGCGGGGTAACACCGGGGAGCTGTTTTTT. The V and J genes are TRBV5-1 and TRBJ2-2; D possibly corresponds to TRBD2 (6 bases). This CDR3 contains 18 residues. V lost 4 bases, J lost 2 bases, and 21 bases lay in between. From germline, CDR1 is SGHRS and CDR2 YFSETQ.

This chain connects TRBV30 to TRBJ2-3, with 10 bases lining up with TRBD2. This CDR3 spans 15 amino acids. V lost 8 bases to trimming and J lost 0 bases; unmatched junction nucleotides: 8. Germline CDR1 GTSNPN, CDR2 SVGIG (reference sequence). CDR3 DNA sequence: TGTGCCCGCCGAGCGACTAGCGGGAGCACAGATACGCAGTATTTT. It yields the protein CARRATSGSTDTQYF.

The rearrangement joins TRBV12-5 to TRBJ2-2; tentative D call: TRBD2 (6 bases). Per germline, CDR1 LGHNT and CDR2 FRNRAP. Trimming left V 2 bases short and J 4 bases short, with 14 bases between. The CDR3 is 16 amino acids. CDR3 protein: CASGLPGGTVTGELFF. The DNA for the CDR3 is TGTGCTAGTGGTTTGCCTGGGGGGACGGTCACCGGGGAGCTGTTTTTT.

The gene calls are TRBV11-2 and TRBJ2-7; TRBD1 matches 7 bases. CDR3 size: 13 residues. Trimming took 3 bases from V and 8 from J; bases not matched to a gene: 7. Germline-derived CDR1 and CDR2 are SGHAT and FQNNGV. CDR3 region: CASSFTGQSQQYF. In DNA, the CDR3 is TGTGCCAGCAGCTTTACGGGACAGAGTCAGCAGTACTTC.

The chain recombines TRBV19 with TRBJ2-1; 14 positions agree with TRBD2. CDR3 size: 14 residues. Per the germline V gene, CDR1 is LNHDA and CDR2 is SQIVND (reference sequence). V was pared by 4 bases and J by 15 bases, with 8 bases of the junction left unmatched. The CDR3 DNA follows: TGTGCCAGTAGTAGGTCTGGACTAGCGGGGGGCCTGTTCTTC. Amino acid sequence: CASSRSGLAGGLFF. The variable domain in full, completed from reference TRBV19 and TRBJ2-1, reads DGGITQSPKYLFRKEGQNVTLSCEQNLNHDAMYWYRQDPGQGLRLIYYSQIVNDFQKGDIAEGYSVSREKKESFPLTVTSAQKNPTAFYLCASSRSGLAGGLFFGPGTRLTVL.

This clone was seen once. The chain joins TRBV30 to TRBJ1-1; perhaps TRBD1 as D (5 bases). The V end lost 5 bases, the J end lost 5 bases, and 18 bases lay between the germline ends. CDR3 length: 14 residues. Germline CDR1 and CDR2: GTSNPN and SVGIG (reference sequence). In DNA, the CDR3 is TGTGCCTGGGCGTGGGGGGGAGGAGGAACTGAAGCTTTCTTT. Protein product: CAWAWGGGGTEAFF.

This rearrangement joins TRBV30 to TRBJ1-6; D is possibly TRBD1 (5 bases). The CDR3 loop spans 15 amino acids. Germline CDR1 GTSNPN, CDR2 SVGIG (reference sequence). V dropped 0 bases and J dropped 9 bases, with 15 bases sitting between them. The CDR3 sequence is CAWSVPGPGGSPLHF. The CDR3, as DNA: TGTGCCTGGAGTGTACCAGGGCCCGGGGGTTCACCCCTCCACTTT.

The chain joins TRBV5-1 to TRBJ2-7; D possibly corresponds to TRBD1 (5 bases). Germline loops: CDR1 SGHRS, CDR2 YFSETQ. This CDR3 has 14 amino acids. V gave up 4 bases and J gave up 0 bases, with 11 bases separating them. The CDR3 region is CASSPQGASYEQYF. CDR3 in DNA: TGCGCCAGCAGCCCCCAGGGCGCCTCCTACGAGCAGTACTTC.

V and J are TRBV7-2 and TRBJ2-7; tentatively, D is TRBD1 or TRBD2 (5 bases each). This CDR3 has 17 residues. Looked up from germline, CDR1 is SGHTA and CDR2 is FQGNSA. V was cut by 5 bases and J by 0 bases, with 20 bases left in between. The CDR3 region has the DNA TGTGCCAGCAGCCAACCTCACCGGGGCAGGAACTCCTACGAGCAGTACTTC. It specifies CASSQPHRGRNSYEQYF.

This rearrangement joins TRBV7-9 to TRBJ1-2, with 9 nucleotides matching TRBD1. With V trimmed by 5 bases and J by 8 bases, 12 bases remained unmatched. The CDR3 has 15 amino acids. CDR1 is SEHNR, CDR2 FQNEAQ, per germline (reference sequence). The CDR3 nucleotides read TGTGCCAGCAGCCCCTTGGGTGGGACAGGGCTCGGCTACACCTTC. It is translated as CASSPLGGTGLGYTF.

The DNA of the CDR3 is TGTGCCAGCAGTTTGAACAGGGCCCCCTACGAGCAGTACTTC. This translates into CASSLNRAPYEQYF. The V gene is TRBV27, the J gene TRBJ2-7; weak D call: TRBD1 (6 bases). The CDR3 length is 14 residues. The germline V and J ends were trimmed by 3 bases and 2 bases, with 11 bases remaining between them. Germline loops: CDR1 MNHEY, CDR2 SMNVEV (reference sequence).

The rearrangement joins TRBV2 to TRBJ1-5, with a tentative D call TRBD1 (6 bases). The CDR3 contains 14 residues. V shed 7 bases and J shed 6 bases, with 16 bases lying between them. Germline V gene lookup returns CDR1 SNHLY and CDR2 FYNNEI. CDR3 bases: TGTGCCAGCACTGGAGGGGGTTTAGGTCAGCCCCAGCATTTT. Its translation: CASTGGGLGQPQHF. Drawing the rest from reference TRBV2 and TRBJ1-5, the complete variable domain is EPEVTQTPSHQVTQMGQEVILRCVPISNHLYFYWYRQILGQKVEFLVSFYNNEISEKSEIFDDQFSVERPDGSNFTLKIRSTKLEDSAMYFCASTGGGLGQPQHFGDGTRLSIL.

The chain combines TRBV5-1 with TRBJ2-7, with 9 bases fitting TRBD2. This CDR3 region has 15 residues. Trimming at V came to 2 bases and at J to 4 bases, leaving 7 bases not matched to a gene. Germline V CDR1 and CDR2: SGHRS, YFSETQ. In DNA form, the CDR3 reads TGCGCCAGCAGCTTAACGACTAGCGGAAAATACGAGCAGTACTTC. It specifies CASSLTTSGKYEQYF.

The chain is built from TRBV5-1 and TRBJ1-3; TRBD1 is a possible D gene (5 bases). Trimming took 4 bases from V and 0 from J, leaving 20 bases between them. The germline V gene has CDR1 SGHRS and CDR2 YFSETQ. The CDR3 spans 18 residues. DNA of the CDR3: TGCGCCAGCAGCATTTGGGACGATAGACAGCTCTCTGGAAACACCATATATTTT. It yields the protein CASSIWDDRQLSGNTIYF.

V and J are TRBV5-6 and TRBJ2-1; 8 positions agree with TRBD2. Germline V lookup: CDR1 SGHDT, CDR2 YYEEEE. The CDR3 covers 17 residues. The J segment lost 1 base and the V segment lost 0 bases, leaving 6 bases of the junction unmatched. The CDR3, as DNA: TGTGCCAGCAGCTTGGCGTACGAGCGGGAGTCCTACAATGAGCAGTTCTTC. Amino acid sequence: CASSLAYERESYNEQFF.

The V and J genes are TRBV15 and TRBJ1-4; 7 nucleotides match TRBD1. Germline V gene data show CDR1 as LNHNV and CDR2 as YYDKDF (reference sequence). The CDR3 is 15 amino acids. Germline trimming cut 0 bases from V and 7 bases from J; bases unmatched to any gene: 5. CDR3 DNA sequence: TGTGCCACCAGCAGAGAGAGGGGGCAGGGTGAAAAACTGTTTTTT. This translates into CATSRERGQGEKLFF.